This T cell receptor beta chain derives from a study of blood T cell repertoires in COVID-19. This clone appeared a single time. J gave up 7 bases and V 1 base, and 15 bases lay outside the gene matches. Germline-derived CDR1 and CDR2 are SGHNT and YYREEE (reference sequence). The CDR3 runs 18 residues. The table came from immunoSEQ multiplex PCR; TCRdb's copy has only in-frame clones and leaves some out. This sample has fewer than 250,000 clones, with 65% to 80% found just once. This sequence was found in a woman between 45 and 60 years old with acute or convalescent COVID-19. The sample consisted of peripheral blood. V gene TRBV5-4 combines with J gene TRBJ2-1; 9 bases fit TRBD2. CDR3 bases: TGTGCCAGCAGCTTGAGGTTGGGGCGCGGGAGGGCCAGTAATGAGCAGTTCTTC. Translating gives CASSLRLGRGRASNEQFF.